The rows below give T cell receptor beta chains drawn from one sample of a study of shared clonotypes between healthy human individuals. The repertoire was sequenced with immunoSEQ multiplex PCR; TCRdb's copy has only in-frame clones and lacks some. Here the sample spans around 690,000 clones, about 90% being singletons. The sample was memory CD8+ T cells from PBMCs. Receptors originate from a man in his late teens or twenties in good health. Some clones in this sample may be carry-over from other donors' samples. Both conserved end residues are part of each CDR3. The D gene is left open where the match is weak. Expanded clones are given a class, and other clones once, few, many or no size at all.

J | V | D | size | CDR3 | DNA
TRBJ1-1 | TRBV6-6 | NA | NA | CASYQGTEAFF | TGTGCCAGCTACCAGGGGACTGAAGCTTTCTTT
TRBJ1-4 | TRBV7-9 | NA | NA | CASSLGRLAEKLFF | TGTGCCAGCAGCTTAGGGCGGCTAGCTGAAAAACTGTTTTTT
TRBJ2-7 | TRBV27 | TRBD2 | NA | CASSLTAGTSLSYEQYF | TGTGCCAGCAGTTTGACAGCCGGGACTAGCTTGTCCTACGAGCAGTACTTC
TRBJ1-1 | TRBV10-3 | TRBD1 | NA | CAISGDRVRGGTEAFF | TGTGCCATCAGTGGGGACAGGGTGAGGGGGGGCACTGAAGCTTTCTTT
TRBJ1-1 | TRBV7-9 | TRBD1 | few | CASSLAGTGLNTEAFF | TGTGCCAGCAGCTTAGCCGGGACAGGTTTGAACACTGAAGCTTTCTTT
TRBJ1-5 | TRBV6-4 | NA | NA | CASSDSRGLGYQPQHF | TGTGCCAGCAGTGATTCTCGCGGGTTAGGGTATCAGCCCCAGCATTTT
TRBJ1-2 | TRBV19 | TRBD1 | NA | CASSIRIGTAYGYTF | TGTGCCAGTAGTATCCGGATCGGGACAGCTTATGGCTACACCTTC
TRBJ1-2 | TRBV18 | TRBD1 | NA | CASSPLYYRTGGDYGYTF | TGTGCCAGCTCACCACTTTATTACAGGACAGGGGGGGACTATGGCTACACCTTC
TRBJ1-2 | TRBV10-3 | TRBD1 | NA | CASSPDGQAPLGGYTF | TGTGCCAGCAGTCCCGATGGACAGGCCCCACTAGGAGGCTACACCTTC
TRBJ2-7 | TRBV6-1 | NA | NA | CASRYRRTYEQYF | TGTGCCAGCAGGTACAGGCGCACCTACGAGCAGTACTTC
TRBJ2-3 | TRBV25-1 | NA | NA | CASSEWSRDLADTQYF | TGTGCCAGCAGTGAATGGTCCCGGGACCTCGCAGATACGCAGTATTTT
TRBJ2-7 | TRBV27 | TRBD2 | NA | CASRGLAGVEQYF | TGTGCCAGCAGGGGTCTAGCGGGAGTCGAGCAGTACTTC
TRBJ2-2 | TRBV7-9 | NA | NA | CASSFVYTGELFF | TGTGCCAGCAGCTTCGTGTACACCGGGGAGCTGTTTTTT
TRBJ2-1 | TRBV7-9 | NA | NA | CASSSPGTSYNEQFF | TGTGCCAGCAGCTCCCCCGGGACTTCCTACAATGAGCAGTTCTTC
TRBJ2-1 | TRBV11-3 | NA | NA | CASSRGYNEQFF | TGTGCCAGCAGCCGGGGTTACAATGAGCAGTTCTTC
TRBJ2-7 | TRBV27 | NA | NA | CASSLGGRAEQYF | TGTGCCAGCAGTTTAGGAGGCAGGGCCGAGCAGTACTTC
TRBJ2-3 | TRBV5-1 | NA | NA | CASSKPTADTQYF | TGCGCCAGCAGCAAGCCGACAGCAGATACGCAGTATTTT
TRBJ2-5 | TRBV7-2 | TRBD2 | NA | CASSPGLALQETQYF | TGTGCCAGCAGCCCCGGACTAGCCCTCCAAGAGACCCAGTACTTC
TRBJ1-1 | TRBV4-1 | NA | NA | CASSQVVVLGHTEAFF | TGCGCCAGCAGCCAAGTTGTTGTTTTGGGGCACACTGAAGCTTTCTTT
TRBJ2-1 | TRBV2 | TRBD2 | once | CASSLTSGRYNEQFF | TGTGCCAGCAGTCTGACTAGCGGGCGGTACAATGAGCAGTTCTTC
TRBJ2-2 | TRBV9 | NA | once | CASSPLGGMNTGELFF | TGTGCCAGCAGCCCTCTTGGCGGGATGAACACCGGGGAGCTGTTTTTT
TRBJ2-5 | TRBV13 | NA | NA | CASSPFGGQETQYF | TGTGCCAGCAGCCCCTTTGGGGGTCAAGAGACCCAGTACTTC
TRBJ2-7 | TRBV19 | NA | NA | CASSPRGGEQYF | TGTGCCAGTAGTCCCAGGGGGGGCGAGCAGTACTTC
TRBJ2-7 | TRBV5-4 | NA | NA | CASSLASEGAAYEQYF | TGTGCCAGCAGCTTGGCCTCGGAGGGGGCGGCCTACGAGCAGTACTTC
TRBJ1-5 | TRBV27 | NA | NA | CASSLLGVSNQPQHF | TGTGCCAGCAGTTTACTAGGGGTTAGCAATCAGCCCCAGCATTTT
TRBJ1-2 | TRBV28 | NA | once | CASRPPYYGYTF | TGTGCCAGCAGACCGCCCTACTATGGCTACACCTTC
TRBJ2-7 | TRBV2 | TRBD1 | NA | CASSEISGRGPNEQYF | TGTGCCAGCAGTGAAATTTCCGGCAGGGGGCCAAACGAGCAGTACTTC
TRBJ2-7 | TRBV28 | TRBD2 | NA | CASSRPPKLAGGYEQYF | TGTGCCAGCAGTCGGCCCCCGAAACTAGCGGGGGGCTACGAGCAGTACTTC
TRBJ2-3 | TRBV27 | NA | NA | CATRPLDGTDTQYF | TGTGCCACCAGACCCCTGGATGGTACAGATACGCAGTATTTT
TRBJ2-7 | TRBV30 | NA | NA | CAWSRGPYEQYF | TGTGCCTGGTCTCGTGGTCCCTACGAGCAGTACTTC
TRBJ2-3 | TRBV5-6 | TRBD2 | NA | CASSRPGLADSTDTQYF | TGTGCCAGCAGCCGACCCGGACTAGCGGATAGCACAGATACGCAGTATTTT
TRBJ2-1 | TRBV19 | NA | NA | CASMTQTYNEQFF | TGTGCCAGTATGACCCAGACCTACAATGAGCAGTTCTTC
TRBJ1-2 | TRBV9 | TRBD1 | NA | CASSVGDRTFDGYTF | TGTGCCAGCAGCGTAGGGGACAGGACCTTTGATGGCTACACCTTC
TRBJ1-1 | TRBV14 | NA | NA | CASSQDLGGTEAFF | TGTGCCAGCAGCCAAGATTTGGGGGGCACTGAAGCTTTCTTT
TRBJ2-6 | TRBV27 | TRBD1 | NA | CASSSGQGKAYGANVLTF | TGTGCCAGCAGTTCTGGACAGGGTAAAGCTTACGGGGCCAACGTCCTGACTTTC
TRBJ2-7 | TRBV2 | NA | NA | CASSYEQYF | TGTGCCAGCTCCTACGAGCAGTACTTC
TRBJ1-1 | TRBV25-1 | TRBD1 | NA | CASGQGTTEAFF | TGTGCCAGTGGACAGGGAACCACTGAAGCTTTCTTT
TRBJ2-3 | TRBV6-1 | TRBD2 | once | CASEGTSGNSDTQYF | TGTGCCAGCGAGGGGACTAGCGGGAATTCAGATACGCAGTATTTT
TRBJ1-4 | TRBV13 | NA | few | CASSGVGDGNEKLFF | TGTGCCAGCAGCGGTGTGGGAGACGGGAATGAAAAACTGTTTTTT
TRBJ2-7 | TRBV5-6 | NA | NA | CASSFQSYEQYF | TGTGCCAGCAGCTTTCAGTCCTACGAGCAGTACTTC
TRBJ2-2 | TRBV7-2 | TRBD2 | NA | CASSSRLAGLFLGELFF | TGTGCCAGCAGCTCGAGGCTAGCGGGACTTTTCCTCGGGGAGCTGTTTTTT
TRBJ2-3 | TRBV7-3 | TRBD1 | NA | CASSERTGSTDTQYF | TGTGCCAGCAGCGAACGGACAGGGAGCACAGATACGCAGTATTTT
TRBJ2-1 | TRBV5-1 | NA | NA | CASSLGEGVYWNEQFF | TGCGCCAGCAGCTTGGGGGAAGGGGTGTATTGGAATGAGCAGTTCTTC
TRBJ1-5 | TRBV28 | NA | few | CASTILSNQPQHF | TGTGCCAGCACTATACTAAGCAATCAGCCCCAGCATTTT
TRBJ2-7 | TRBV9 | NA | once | CASSVEGRGPYEQYF | TGTGCCAGCAGCGTAGAGGGGCGGGGGCCCTACGAGCAGTACTTC
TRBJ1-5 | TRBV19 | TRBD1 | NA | CASSPGTVNQPQHF | TGTGCCAGTAGTCCTGGGACAGTCAATCAGCCCCAGCATTTT
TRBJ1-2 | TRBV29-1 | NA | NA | CSVVSNQGLYGYTF | TGCAGCGTAGTGTCCAACCAGGGCCTCTATGGCTACACCTTC
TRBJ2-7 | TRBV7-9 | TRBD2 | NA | CASSLGTSGSSAYEQYF | TGTGCCAGCAGCTTAGGGACTAGCGGGAGTTCGGCCTACGAGCAGTACTTC
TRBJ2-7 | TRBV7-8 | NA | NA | CASSLDLASYEQYF | TGTGCCAGCAGCTTAGATCTAGCCTCCTACGAGCAGTACTTC
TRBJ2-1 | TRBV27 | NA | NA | CASSSPWAGNSYNEQFF | TGTGCCAGCAGTTCCCCTTGGGCAGGTAATTCCTACAATGAGCAGTTCTTC
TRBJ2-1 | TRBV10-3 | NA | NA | CAIRDLGDYNEQFF | TGTGCCATCAGGGACCTGGGGGACTACAATGAGCAGTTCTTC
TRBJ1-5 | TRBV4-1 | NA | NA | CASSPPTTGQPQHF | TGCGCCAGCAGCCCTCCCACAACGGGGCAGCCCCAGCATTTT
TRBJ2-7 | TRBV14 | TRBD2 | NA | CASSQGLASGYEQYF | TGTGCCAGCAGCCAAGGACTAGCGAGTGGCTACGAGCAGTACTTC
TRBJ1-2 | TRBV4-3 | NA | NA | CASSVSGSGYTF | TGCGCCAGCAGCGTTTCGGGGTCTGGCTACACCTTC